The rows below give T cell receptor beta chains drawn from one sample of a study of T-cell reconstitution after alpha-beta-depleted transplantation in children. TCRdb re-analysed the PCR reads in MiXCR, keeping a single row per CDR3 protein. The top ten clones hold around 3.1% of a sample with roughly 200,000 distinct CDR3 sequences, approximately 7% of them seen once. Sequenced material: PBMCs from the stem cell graft donor, taken from the stem cell graft. The receptors were gathered from a human donor who donated a stem cell graft to a child with Wiskott-Aldrich syndrome. CDR3s include the opening cysteine and the closing phenylalanine or tryptophan. D genes are given only for firm matches. Clone size is given for some rows only: seen once, a few or many times, or a class if the clone is expanded.

clone_size: many
cdr3_length: 14
v_call: TRBV20-1
d_call: -
j_call: TRBJ1-1
cdr3_nt: TGCAGTGCTAGGAGATGGATAAGGGGGACCGAAGCTTTCTTT
cdr3_aa: CSARRWIRGTEAFF

clone_size: many
cdr3_length: 13
v_call: TRBV29-1
d_call: -
j_call: TRBJ1-4
cdr3_nt: TGCAGCGTTGAGGGGGGAGTTAATGAAAAACTGTTTTTT
cdr3_aa: CSVEGGVNEKLFF

clone_size: -
cdr3_length: 15
v_call: TRBV5-5
d_call: TRBD1
j_call: TRBJ2-5
cdr3_nt: TGTGCCAGCAGCCGTCAGACAGGGGTATCGAAGACCCAGTACTTC
cdr3_aa: CASSRQTGVSKTQYF

clone_size: many
cdr3_length: 14
v_call: TRBV7-2
d_call: -
j_call: TRBJ2-1
cdr3_nt: TGTGCCAGCAGCTTAGATCCTCTCGGAACTGAGCAGTTCTTC
cdr3_aa: CASSLDPLGTEQFF

clone_size: few
cdr3_length: 18
v_call: TRBV6-2/TRBV6-3
d_call: TRBD2
j_call: TRBJ2-7
cdr3_nt: TGTGCCAGCAGTTATCCACGCCCCGGGACTAGCGGTCTATACGAGCAGTACTTC
cdr3_aa: CASSYPRPGTSGLYEQYF

clone_size: many
cdr3_length: 12
v_call: TRBV10-2
d_call: TRBD2
j_call: TRBJ2-1
cdr3_nt: TGCGCCAGCAGCCCTAGCGGCAATGAGCAGTTCTTC
cdr3_aa: CASSPSGNEQFF

clone_size: few
cdr3_length: 14
v_call: TRBV20-1
d_call: -
j_call: TRBJ2-5
cdr3_nt: TGCAGTGCTATGCCCCTAGTGGGAGGAGAGACCCAGTACTTC
cdr3_aa: CSAMPLVGGETQYF

clone_size: many
cdr3_length: 14
v_call: TRBV5-1
d_call: -
j_call: TRBJ2-2
cdr3_nt: TGTGCCAGCAGTTTAGCCAGAAACACCGGGGAGCTGTTTTTT
cdr3_aa: CASSLARNTGELFF

clone_size: few
cdr3_length: 17
v_call: TRBV9
d_call: TRBD1
j_call: TRBJ2-2
cdr3_nt: TGTGCCAGCAGCGTAGAACCCCAGGGGGCGTACACCGGGGAGCTGTTTTTT
cdr3_aa: CASSVEPQGAYTGELFF

clone_size: many
cdr3_length: 14
v_call: TRBV5-1
d_call: TRBD1
j_call: TRBJ2-7
cdr3_nt: TGCGCCAGCAGCTCGGGACAGGGGGCGACCAAGGAGTACTTC
cdr3_aa: CASSSGQGATKEYF

clone_size: many
cdr3_length: 14
v_call: TRBV5-1
d_call: TRBD1
j_call: TRBJ1-2
cdr3_nt: TGCGCCAGCAGTTTATACGGGACAGAGAATGGCTACACCTTC
cdr3_aa: CASSLYGTENGYTF

clone_size: many
cdr3_length: 14
v_call: TRBV7-2
d_call: -
j_call: TRBJ1-1
cdr3_nt: TGTGCCAGCAGCTTCATCAGGGTGGACACTGAAGCTTTCTTT
cdr3_aa: CASSFIRVDTEAFF

clone_size: many
cdr3_length: 15
v_call: TRBV24-1
d_call: -
j_call: TRBJ2-5
cdr3_nt: TGTGCCACCAGTCCCCGGGGAGAATACCAAGAGACCCAGTACTTC
cdr3_aa: CATSPRGEYQETQYF

clone_size: -
cdr3_length: 15
v_call: TRBV3-1
d_call: -
j_call: TRBJ1-1
cdr3_nt: TGTGCCAGCAGCCAAGAAACCCTAATGAACACTGAAGCTTTCTTT
cdr3_aa: CASSQETLMNTEAFF

clone_size: many
cdr3_length: 13
v_call: TRBV4-3
d_call: -
j_call: TRBJ1-2
cdr3_nt: TGCGCCAGCAGCCAAGGGTGGAACTATGGCTACACCTTC
cdr3_aa: CASSQGWNYGYTF

clone_size: many
cdr3_length: 15
v_call: TRBV7-2
d_call: -
j_call: TRBJ1-2
cdr3_nt: TGTGCCAGCAGCTTAGAGCCCCAGGCTAACTATGGCTACACCTTC
cdr3_aa: CASSLEPQANYGYTF

clone_size: many
cdr3_length: 14
v_call: TRBV3-1
d_call: -
j_call: TRBJ2-3
cdr3_nt: TGTGCCAGCAGCCCCCGAGGCCGGGCAGATACGCAGTATTTT
cdr3_aa: CASSPRGRADTQYF

clone_size: -
cdr3_length: 17
v_call: TRBV19
d_call: -
j_call: TRBJ2-2
cdr3_nt: TGTGCCAGTAGTATACAAGGGTCACCCAAACGCTCCGGGGAGCTGTTTTTT
cdr3_aa: CASSIQGSPKRSGELFF

clone_size: many
cdr3_length: 15
v_call: TRBV9
d_call: TRBD2
j_call: TRBJ2-7
cdr3_nt: TGTGCCAGCAGTCCAACTAGCGGGAGTTTGAGAGAGCAGTACTTC
cdr3_aa: CASSPTSGSLREQYF

clone_size: many
cdr3_length: 14
v_call: TRBV5-1
d_call: -
j_call: TRBJ1-2
cdr3_nt: TGCGCCAGCAGCTTGGATGTGCTGAGCTATGGCTACACCTTC
cdr3_aa: CASSLDVLSYGYTF

clone_size: many
cdr3_length: 13
v_call: TRBV29-1
d_call: -
j_call: TRBJ2-1
cdr3_nt: TGCAGCGTTGAAGGGAATAAAGACAATGAGCAGTTCTTC
cdr3_aa: CSVEGNKDNEQFF

clone_size: many
cdr3_length: 15
v_call: TRBV20-1
d_call: -
j_call: TRBJ2-3
cdr3_nt: TGCAGTGCCCGTCGGAGAGGGTCCGGCACAGATACGCAGTATTTT
cdr3_aa: CSARRRGSGTDTQYF

clone_size: many
cdr3_length: 15
v_call: TRBV29-1
d_call: TRBD2
j_call: TRBJ2-3
cdr3_nt: TGCAGCGCCCTTGGACTAGCGGGAAATCCGAATACGCAGTATTTT
cdr3_aa: CSALGLAGNPNTQYF

clone_size: many
cdr3_length: 16
v_call: TRBV6-1
d_call: TRBD1
j_call: TRBJ2-7
cdr3_nt: TGTGCCAGCAGTGGGGGTCTGACAGGGGGCGGCCACGAGCAGTACTTC
cdr3_aa: CASSGGLTGGGHEQYF

clone_size: many
cdr3_length: 13
v_call: TRBV7-9
d_call: -
j_call: TRBJ2-1
cdr3_nt: TGTGCCAGCAGCCGAGAGGGGGTTACTGAGCAGTTCTTC
cdr3_aa: CASSREGVTEQFF

clone_size: many
cdr3_length: 18
v_call: TRBV12-3/TRBV12-4
d_call: TRBD2
j_call: TRBJ2-7
cdr3_nt: TGTGCCAGCAGTTCAAGACTAGCGGGAGGGCAAGTGCGGTACGAGCAGTACTTC
cdr3_aa: CASSSRLAGGQVRYEQYF

clone_size: many
cdr3_length: 15
v_call: TRBV6-5
d_call: TRBD1
j_call: TRBJ1-1
cdr3_nt: TGTGCCAGCAGTTACTCGACAGGGGTGAACACTGAAGCTTTCTTT
cdr3_aa: CASSYSTGVNTEAFF

clone_size: many
cdr3_length: 17
v_call: TRBV20-1
d_call: TRBD2
j_call: TRBJ2-7
cdr3_nt: TGCAGTGCTAGAGAGAGAACTAGCGGTTTCAGACTTTACGAGCAGTACTTC
cdr3_aa: CSARERTSGFRLYEQYF

clone_size: many
cdr3_length: 11
v_call: TRBV5-1
d_call: -
j_call: TRBJ1-1
cdr3_nt: TGCGCCAGCAGCTCACAGGCTGAAGCTTTCTTT
cdr3_aa: CASSSQAEAFF

clone_size: many
cdr3_length: 16
v_call: TRBV12-3/TRBV12-4
d_call: TRBD2
j_call: TRBJ2-3
cdr3_nt: TGTGCCAGCAGTGCCCGACTAGCGGGACACACAGATACGCAGTATTTT
cdr3_aa: CASSARLAGHTDTQYF

clone_size: many
cdr3_length: 16
v_call: TRBV7-8
d_call: -
j_call: TRBJ2-1
cdr3_nt: TGTGCCAGCAGCTTGACCGGGTCCCCTTCCTACAATGAGCAGTTCTTC
cdr3_aa: CASSLTGSPSYNEQFF

clone_size: few
cdr3_length: 15
v_call: TRBV4-1
d_call: -
j_call: TRBJ1-1
cdr3_nt: TGCGCCAGCAGCCAAGGCGACAGGATGGGGACTGAAGCTTTCTTT
cdr3_aa: CASSQGDRMGTEAFF

clone_size: many
cdr3_length: 13
v_call: TRBV5-1
d_call: -
j_call: TRBJ2-2
cdr3_nt: TGCGCCAGCAGCTTCGACTACACCGGGGAGCTGTTTTTT
cdr3_aa: CASSFDYTGELFF

clone_size: few
cdr3_length: 14
v_call: TRBV5-1
d_call: -
j_call: TRBJ2-3
cdr3_nt: TGCGCCAGCAGCTTGGCGGACCACACAGATACGCAGTATTTT
cdr3_aa: CASSLADHTDTQYF

clone_size: many
cdr3_length: 18
v_call: TRBV5-1
d_call: -
j_call: TRBJ2-2
cdr3_nt: TGCGCCAGCAGCTCTCACCTGACCCGTAGGCCTAACACCGGGGAGCTGTTTTTT
cdr3_aa: CASSSHLTRRPNTGELFF